This T cell receptor beta chain emerged from a study of blood T cell repertoires in COVID-19. The study recruited people aged about 18 to 95 years across about two dozen US areas. In assigning cohorts, the study relied on participant-reported clinical history. Per the original data handling: The authors estimated nucleated cell counts from reference gene primer amplification. Assay: immunoSEQ multiplex PCR; the TCRdb copy retains only in-frame clones and omits some. The DNA gave D and trimming, while V, J and clone size come from that table. The table includes some 290,000 clones, about nine tenths detected once. Trimming removed 4 bases at V and 0 bases at J, with 16 bases between. Germline loops: CDR1 KGHSH, CDR2 LQKENI. The CDR3 loop spans 17 amino acids.

The rearrangement uses TRBV18 and TRBJ2-1; D may be TRBD2 (6 bases). The source is a woman in her thirties or forties with acute COVID-19. What was sequenced was PBMCs or T cells enriched from blood (not recorded which). The DNA of the CDR3 is TGTGCCAGCTCACAGATGTACCTAGCGTACTCCTACAATGAGCAGTTCTTC. Its protein is CASSQMYLAYSYNEQFF.